The T cell receptor beta chain under discussion was sequenced for a study of T-cell memory formation after mild COVID-19. Study context: For the most part, TCR clusters were specific to one donor. Study observations and caveats: CD4/CD8 balance held among clones contracting day 15 to 85, and later expanders leaned CD4+. Some SARS-CoV-2-responding clones were already detected in memory before infection. Day 37-peaking second-wave clones had unconfirmed SARS-CoV-2 specificity.

TCRdb fed the 5' RACE reads into MiXCR, producing one record per CDR3 protein. The table lists some 440,000 distinct CDR3 sequences, roughly 25% of them singletons. The length of the CDR3 is 13 residues. Trimming took off 5 bases at V and 12 bases at J, with 17 bases between the two ends. Germline V gene sequence: CDR1 SGHTA, CDR2 FQGNSA. In this sample, this clonotype turned up a few times. What it binds is unknown. The sequencing input was PBMCs or a T cell subset sorted from them (not recorded which). This receptor was obtained from an adult woman who had mild COVID-19 (a few samples of this study predate the infection). Cell type and time point are not known. The chain employs TRBV7-2 and TRBJ2-1; D is unclear. The CDR3 loop reads CASSPGLPETQFF. The CDR3 nucleotides are TGTGCCAGCAGCCCCGGGCTCCCGGAAACGCAGTTCTTC.